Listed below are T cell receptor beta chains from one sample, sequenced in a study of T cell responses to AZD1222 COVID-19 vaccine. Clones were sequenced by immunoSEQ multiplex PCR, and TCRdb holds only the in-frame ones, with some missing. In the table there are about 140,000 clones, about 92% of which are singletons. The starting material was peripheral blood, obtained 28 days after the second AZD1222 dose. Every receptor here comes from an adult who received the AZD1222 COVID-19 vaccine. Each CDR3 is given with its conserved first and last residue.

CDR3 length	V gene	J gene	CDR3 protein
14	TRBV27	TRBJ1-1	CASLTTGVNTEAFF
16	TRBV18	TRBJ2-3	CASSPPLAGSTDTQYF
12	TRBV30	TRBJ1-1	CAWTRTGSEAFF
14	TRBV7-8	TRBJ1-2	CASSLREIGAGYTF
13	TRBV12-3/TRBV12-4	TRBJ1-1	CASSPPTAKEAFF
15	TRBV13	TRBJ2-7	CASSWTSGGFREQYF
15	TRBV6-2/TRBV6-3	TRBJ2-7	CASSYDGRGLYEQYF
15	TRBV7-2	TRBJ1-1	CASYRGLVLGTEAFF
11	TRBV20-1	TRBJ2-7	CSARKSYEQYF
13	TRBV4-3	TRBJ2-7	CASSQVEGMEQYF
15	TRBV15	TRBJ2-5	CATSRRNGGQETQYF
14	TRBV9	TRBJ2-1	CASSVAMGGGEQFF
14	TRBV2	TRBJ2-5	CASSERWGQETQYF
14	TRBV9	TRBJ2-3	CASSAKRVTDTQYF
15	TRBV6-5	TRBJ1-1	CASSLFLQGTTEAFF
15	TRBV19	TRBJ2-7	CASSISVGKMGEQYF
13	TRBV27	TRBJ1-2	CASSFRGGYGYTF
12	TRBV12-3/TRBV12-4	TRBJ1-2	CASSLTGYGYTF
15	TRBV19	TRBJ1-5	CASSIGTGGNQPQHF
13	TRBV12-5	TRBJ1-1	CASGFQENTEAFF
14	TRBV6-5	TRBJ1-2	CASSYSVRSYGYTF
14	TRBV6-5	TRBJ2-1	CAGQEASVHNEQFF
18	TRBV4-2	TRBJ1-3	CASSQDIPDGISGNTIYF
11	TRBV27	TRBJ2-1	CASTDYNEQFF
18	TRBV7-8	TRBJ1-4	CASSETGQHNPTNEKLFF
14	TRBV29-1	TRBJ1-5	CSVEEGGGNQPQHF
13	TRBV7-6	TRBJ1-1	CASSAGTHTEAFF
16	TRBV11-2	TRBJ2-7	CASSLGTIMGIYEQYF